This TCR beta chain was found in a study of T cell repertoires in cytomegalovirus infection (dated by TCRdb to between 2018 and 2021). With regard to the full study: The HLA type of each donor mattered for the analysis, because public TCR beta signatures pointed to carriage of CMV infection along with the matching HLA type.

Sequencing took place on an Illumina HiSeq 1500. The public reads were reprocessed in TCRdb via fastp at Q25 and MiXCR, keeping in-frame beta chains. Rows with a matching CDR3 protein are joined into one entry that keeps the most common DNA and genes. Here the sample has about 740,000 distinct CDR3 sequences; 35% occur a single time. The ten most abundant clones make up around 2.6% of the sample. The investigation overall reported the following: Cumulative frequency of public TCR beta family members discriminated carriers of CMV infection plus the relevant HLA type in this cohort and an independent approximately 350-donor cohort. The ex vivo response was dominated by HLA-C-restricted CMV-specific TCR beta clonotypes, which also provided the single most frequent clonotype in two of eight donors.

Turning to this clonotype: What this receptor recognizes is not known. Base qualities were left out, and no much larger clone turns up one base away.

V is reduced by 5 bases and J by 7 bases, leaving a spacing of 15 bases between them. The CDR3 covers 14 residues, taking in both the cysteine and the phenylalanine. The only DNA kept is the CDR3, 42 bases in frame from the first base. The source material was PBMCs. In this chain, TRBV12-3 or TRBV12-4 is recombined with TRBJ1-5, and possibly TRBD1, on 5 matching bases. This TCR was sampled from a human donor in good health (CMV status not recorded). Some clones in this sample may be carry-over from other donors' samples. The DNA sequence follows: TGTGCCAGCAGTGGAGGGGAGCCCTTACAGCCCCAGCATTTT. This yields the protein CASSGGEPLQPQHF.